These 14 T cell receptor beta chains originate from one sample sequenced in a study of Graves' ophthalmopathy and Graves' hyperthyroidism. For repertoire sequencing, the TCR beta CDR3 regions were amplified from RNA transcripts. Investigators did first-round RT-PCR with HTBI primers, then second-round multiplex PCR. TCRdb used MiXCR to reprocess the multiplex PCR reads, holding one entry per CDR3 protein. The repertoire holds about 1.1 million distinct CDR3 sequences, with less than 45% as singletons. The sequencing sample was made of peripheral blood or thyroid tissue (not recorded which). Receptors were obtained from an adult man with Graves' hyperthyroidism.

This clonotype turned up a few times. V usage is TRBV10-2 and J usage is TRBJ2-3; D remains unclear. Germline V CDR1 and CDR2: WSHSY, SAAADI. V was cut by 4 bases and J by 4 bases, with 12 bases left in between. There are 14 residues in the CDR3. CDR3 nucleotide sequence: TGCGCCAGCAGTGTAGGCCAGGCGGCAGATACGCAGTATTTT. It yields the protein CASSVGQAADTQYF.

This clonotype was counted at least ten times. The chain links TRBV29-1 to TRBJ2-7, with 8 bases that match TRBD1. This CDR3 region has 13 residues. The germline CDR1 and CDR2 sequences are SQVTM and ANQGSEA. After removal of 7 bases from V and 4 bases from J, the junction contained 9 bases not matched to a gene. CDR3 protein: CSASGTGWYEQYF. The CDR3 bases are TGCAGCGCATCCGGGACAGGTTGGTACGAGCAGTACTTC.

There are a few counts of this clonotype. A junction end diverges from the germline sequence, so it may reflect a read error. The chain couples TRBV6-6 to TRBJ1-3; D unclear. Germline V gene sequence: CDR1 MNHNY, CDR2 SVGAGI (reference sequence). The CDR3 runs to 16 residues. CDR3: CASSYSKPGSGNTMYF. As DNA, the CDR3 is TGTGCCAGCAGTTACTCGAAACCGGGCTCTGGAAACACCATGTATTTT.

Ten or more counts support this clonotype. The J gene is TRBJ1-3, the V gene TRBV12-3 or TRBV12-4; no clear D. The CDR3 is made up of 12 amino acids. Between the trimmed V and J ends, which lost 6 bases and 2 bases, there was a span of 5 bases. The CDR3 bases are TGTGCCAGCAGCTTCACTGGAAACACCATATATTTT. Translated: CASSFTGNTIYF.

The table lists this clonotype with a count of one. This chain links TRBV12-3 or TRBV12-4 with TRBJ2-2, with 12 bases matching TRBD2. With 2 bases clipped from V and 9 bases from J, the junction kept 4 bases outside the gene matches. The CDR3 loop spans 15 amino acids. The CDR3 reads CASSLRTSGIRELFF. The CDR3 DNA reads as TGTGCCAGCAGTTTAAGGACTAGCGGGATTCGGGAGCTGTTTTTT.

The chain joins TRBV10-2 to TRBJ1-2; D is ambiguous. The CDR3 runs to 14 residues. Trimming pared 3 bases from V and 8 bases from J, leaving 16 bases between. Germline V lookup: CDR1 WSHSY, CDR2 SAAADI. CDR3 nucleotide sequence: TGCGCCAGCAGTGACTCCGGGGTCCGTGGAGGCTACACCTTC. Its protein is CASSDSGVRGGYTF.

This clonotype was observed at least ten times. This chain's CDR3 is CASSPMDNSPLHF. For the CDR3, the DNA is TGTGCCAGCAGCCCGATGGACAATTCACCCCTCCACTTT. The chain carries TRBV3-1 and TRBJ1-6, with no clear D. Trimming took off 4 bases at V and 7 bases at J, with 8 bases between the two ends. Germline V lookup: CDR1 LGHDT, CDR2 YNNKEL (reference sequence). This CDR3 has 13 amino acids.

The V and J genes are TRBV29-1 and TRBJ2-5, with D perhaps matching TRBD1 (7 bases). V was cut by 6 bases and J by 4 bases, with 15 bases left in between. Germline CDR1 and CDR2: SQVTM and ANQGSEA. The CDR3 sequence is 13 residues long. In DNA form, the CDR3 reads TGCAGCGTACAAAACAGGGGAGGAGAGACCCAGTACTTC. Amino acid sequence: CSVQNRGGETQYF.

Many counts were recorded for this clonotype. The gene calls are TRBV7-2 and TRBJ1-1, with D hard to call. Germline-derived CDR1 and CDR2 are SGHTA and FQGNSA. V was cut by 0 bases and J by 4 bases, with 9 bases left in between. This CDR3 contains 14 residues. The CDR3 spells CASSLAFKGTEAFF. The CDR3 DNA is TGTGCCAGCAGCTTAGCTTTTAAGGGCACTGAAGCTTTCTTT. The complete variable domain, with remaining parts taken from reference TRBV7-2 and TRBJ1-1, reads GAGVSQSPSNKVTEKGKDVELRCDPISGHTALYWYRQSLGQGLEFLIYFQGNSAPDKSGLPSDRFSAERTGGSVSTLTIQRTQQEDSAVYLCASSLAFKGTEAFFGQGTRLTVV.

The J gene is TRBJ2-7, the V gene TRBV20-1; D is ambiguous. V gave up 3 bases and J gave up 0 bases, with 12 bases separating them. This CDR3 has 14 amino acids. Germline CDR1 is DFQATT and CDR2 is SNEGSKA (reference sequence). CDR3 sequence: CSASGPRSSYEQYF. The DNA for the CDR3 is TGCAGTGCTAGTGGCCCCAGGAGCTCCTACGAGCAGTACTTC.

This clonotype appeared many times. The J gene is TRBJ2-5, the V gene TRBV12-3 or TRBV12-4; D possibly uses TRBD1 or TRBD2 (6 bases each). CDR3 size: 16 residues. Deletions cut 3 bases from V and 0 bases from J, with 14 bases between. CDR3 in amino acids: CASSLGGWDNQETQYF. The CDR3 region has the DNA TGTGCCAGCAGTTTGGGAGGATGGGACAACCAAGAGACCCAGTACTTC.

This clonotype was detected only a few times. The chain carries TRBV10-3 and TRBJ2-7; D ambiguous. The CDR3 is 14 amino acids. Trimming cost V 10 bases and J 3 bases, with 19 bases left between them. The V gene's germline CDR1 is ENHRY and CDR2 SYGVKD. The CDR3 DNA reads TGTGCCAGCGCCTGGGTAGATCAACGCTACGAGCAGTACTTC. Residues: CASAWVDQRYEQYF.

Regarding this clonotype: At one of its ends the junction is not consistent with the germline gene, which may arise from a read error. This sequence joins TRBV25-1 and TRBJ1-4; tentative D call: TRBD1 (6 bases). Germline lookup yields CDR1 MGHDK and CDR2 SYGVNS. The CDR3 has 13 amino acids. The CDR3 reads CASKGGADEKLFF. In nucleotides, the CDR3 is TGTGCCAGCAAAGGGGGAGCTGATGAAAAGCTGTTTTTT.

In this sample, this clonotype turned up many times. The genes are TRBV6-1 and TRBJ1-2; the match to TRBD1 covers 7 bases. From germline, CDR1 is MNHNS and CDR2 SASEGT. This CDR3 spans 13 amino acids. Unmatched junction bases numbered 6, after V lost 6 bases and J lost 5 bases. CDR3 protein: CASRRQGRYGYTF. CDR3 bases: TGTGCCAGCAGGCGACAGGGCCGATATGGCTACACCTTC.